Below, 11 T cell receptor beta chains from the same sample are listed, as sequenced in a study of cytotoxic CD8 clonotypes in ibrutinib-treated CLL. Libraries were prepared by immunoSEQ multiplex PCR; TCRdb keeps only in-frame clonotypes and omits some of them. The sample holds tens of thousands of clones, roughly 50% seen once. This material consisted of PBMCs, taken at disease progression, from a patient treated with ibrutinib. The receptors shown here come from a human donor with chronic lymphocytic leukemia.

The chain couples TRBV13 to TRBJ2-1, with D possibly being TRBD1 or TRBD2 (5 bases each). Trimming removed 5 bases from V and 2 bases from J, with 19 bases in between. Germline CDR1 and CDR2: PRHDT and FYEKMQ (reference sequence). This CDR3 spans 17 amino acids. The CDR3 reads CASSQEGLPTTYNEQFF. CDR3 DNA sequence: TGTGCCAGCAGCCAAGAGGGGCTTCCTACAACCTACAATGAGCAGTTCTTC.

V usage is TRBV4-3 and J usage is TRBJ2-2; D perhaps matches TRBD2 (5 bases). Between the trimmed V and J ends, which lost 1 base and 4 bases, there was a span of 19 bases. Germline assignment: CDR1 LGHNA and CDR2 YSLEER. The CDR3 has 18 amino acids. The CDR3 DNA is TGCGCCAGCAGCCAAGGCCGCCGACGGGTAGCGATCACCGGGGAGCTGTTTTTT. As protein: CASSQGRRRVAITGELFF.

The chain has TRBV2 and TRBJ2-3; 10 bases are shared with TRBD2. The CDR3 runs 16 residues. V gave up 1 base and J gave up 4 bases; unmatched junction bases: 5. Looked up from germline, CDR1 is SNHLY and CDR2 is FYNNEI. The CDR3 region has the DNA TGTGCCAGCAGTGAAGTCCTAGCGGGGGAGCCAGATACGCAGTATTTT. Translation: CASSEVLAGEPDTQYF.

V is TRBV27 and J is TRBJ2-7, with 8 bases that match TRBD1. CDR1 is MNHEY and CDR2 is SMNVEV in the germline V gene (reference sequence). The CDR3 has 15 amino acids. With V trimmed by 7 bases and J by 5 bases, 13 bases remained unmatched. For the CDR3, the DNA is TGTGCCAGCACTCAACCCGGGCAGGGGGCCCACGAGCAGTACTTC. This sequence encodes CASTQPGQGAHEQYF.

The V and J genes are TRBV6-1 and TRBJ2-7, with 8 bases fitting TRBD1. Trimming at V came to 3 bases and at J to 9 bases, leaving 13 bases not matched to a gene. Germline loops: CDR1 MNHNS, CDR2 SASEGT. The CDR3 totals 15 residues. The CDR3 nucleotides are TGTGCCAGCAGTGATCCGGACAGGGAAAGGGGCAGGCAGTACTTC. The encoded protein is CASSDPDRERGRQYF.

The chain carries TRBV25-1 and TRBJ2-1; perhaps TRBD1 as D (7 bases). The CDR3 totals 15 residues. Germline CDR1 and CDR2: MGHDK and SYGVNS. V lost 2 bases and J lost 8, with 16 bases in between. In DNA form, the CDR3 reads TGTGCCAGCAGTGAAAGAGGGGGCGGCGGGGATGAGCAGTTCTTC. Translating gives CASSERGGGGDEQFF.

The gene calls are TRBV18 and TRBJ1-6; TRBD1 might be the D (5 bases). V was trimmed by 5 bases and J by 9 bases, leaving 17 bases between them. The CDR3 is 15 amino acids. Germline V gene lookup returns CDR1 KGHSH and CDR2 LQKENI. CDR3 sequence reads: CASSLDSDLRSPLHF. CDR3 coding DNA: TGTGCCAGCTCATTAGACAGTGATTTACGTTCACCCCTCCACTTT. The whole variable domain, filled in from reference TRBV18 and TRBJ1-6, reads NAGVMQNPRHLVRRRGQEARLRCSPMKGHSHVYWYRQLPEEGLKFMVYLQKENIIDESGMPKERFSAEFPKEGPSILRIQQVVRGDSAAYFCASSLDSDLRSPLHFGNGTRLTVT.

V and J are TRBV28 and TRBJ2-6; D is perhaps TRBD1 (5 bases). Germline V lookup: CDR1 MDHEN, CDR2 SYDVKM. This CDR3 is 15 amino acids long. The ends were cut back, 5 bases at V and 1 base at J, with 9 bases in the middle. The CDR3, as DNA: TGTGCCAGCAGTATCCAGGGTTCTGGGGCCAACGTCCTGACTTTC. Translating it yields CASSIQGSGANVLTF.

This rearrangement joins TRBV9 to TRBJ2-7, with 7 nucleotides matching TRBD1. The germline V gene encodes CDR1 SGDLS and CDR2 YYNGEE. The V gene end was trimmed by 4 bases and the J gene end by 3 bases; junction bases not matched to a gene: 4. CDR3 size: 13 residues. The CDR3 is CASSSGDSYEQYF. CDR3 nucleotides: TGTGCCAGCAGCTCAGGGGACAGCTACGAGCAGTACTTC. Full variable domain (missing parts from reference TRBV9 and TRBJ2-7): DSGVTQTPKHLITATGQRVTLRCSPRSGDLSVYWYQQSLDQGLQFLIQYYNGEERAKGNILERFSAQQFPDLHSELNLSSLELGDSALYFCASSSGDSYEQYFGPGTRLTVT.

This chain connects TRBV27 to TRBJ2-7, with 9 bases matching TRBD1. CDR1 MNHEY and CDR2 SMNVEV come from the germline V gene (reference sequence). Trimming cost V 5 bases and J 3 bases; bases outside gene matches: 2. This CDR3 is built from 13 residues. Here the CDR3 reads CASSGTGYYEQYF. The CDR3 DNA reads TGTGCCAGCAGTGGGACAGGGTACTACGAGCAGTACTTC.

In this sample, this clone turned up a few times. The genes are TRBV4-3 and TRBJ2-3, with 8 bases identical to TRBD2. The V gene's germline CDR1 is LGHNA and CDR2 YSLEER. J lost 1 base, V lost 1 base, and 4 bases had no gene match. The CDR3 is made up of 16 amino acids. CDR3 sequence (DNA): TGCGCCAGCAGCCAAGTGATAGCGGGACGCACAGATACGCAGTATTTT. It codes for CASSQVIAGRTDTQYF.